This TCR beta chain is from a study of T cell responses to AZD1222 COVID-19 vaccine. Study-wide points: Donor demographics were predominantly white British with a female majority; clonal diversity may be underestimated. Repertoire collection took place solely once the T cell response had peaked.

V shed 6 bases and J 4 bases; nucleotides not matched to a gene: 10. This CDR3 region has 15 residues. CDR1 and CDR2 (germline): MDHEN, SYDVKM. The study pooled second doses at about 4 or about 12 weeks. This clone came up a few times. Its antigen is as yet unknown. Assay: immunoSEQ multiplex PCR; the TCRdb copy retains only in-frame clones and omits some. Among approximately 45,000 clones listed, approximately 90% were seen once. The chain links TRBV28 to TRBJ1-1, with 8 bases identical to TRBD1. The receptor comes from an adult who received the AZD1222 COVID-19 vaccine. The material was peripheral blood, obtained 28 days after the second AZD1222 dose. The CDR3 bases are TGTGCCAGCAGCCCACAGGGGGGGGTGTTCACTGAAGCTTTCTTT. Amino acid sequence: CASSPQGGVFTEAFF.